Below are 11 T cell receptor beta chains sequenced from a single sample in a study of blood T cell repertoires in COVID-19. Assay: immunoSEQ multiplex PCR; the TCRdb copy retains only in-frame clones and omits some. This repertoire shows 150,000 to 200,000 clones, roughly 80% found once; its top ten account for roughly a sixth. Sequenced sample: peripheral blood. These receptors originate from a man aged 55 to 70 with active or convalescent COVID-19.

This clone was seen only once. The CDR3 is CAWSSRGDTEAFF. The CDR3 DNA is TGTGCCTGGAGTTCCAGGGGTGACACTGAAGCTTTCTTT. The V call is TRBV30, the J call TRBJ1-1, with a possible D match to TRBD1 (6 bases). The CDR3 is made up of 13 amino acids. Germline CDR1 is GTSNPN and CDR2 is SVGIG (reference sequence). Trimming took 2 bases from V and 3 from J, leaving 10 bases between them.

CDR3 protein: CSVQEGRSSYEQYF. In nucleotides, the CDR3 is TGCAGCGTCCAGGAGGGGAGGTCCTCTTACGAGCAGTACTTC. V is TRBV29-1 and J is TRBJ2-7; possibly TRBD2 for D (6 bases). V was pared by 6 bases and J by 4 bases, with 19 bases between. Germline V lookup: CDR1 SQVTM, CDR2 ANQGSEA. The CDR3 length is 14 residues.

The V gene is TRBV24-1, the J gene TRBJ2-7; 10 positions match TRBD2. In germline, CDR1 is KGHDR, CDR2 SFDVKD. This CDR3 has 12 residues. The V gene end was trimmed by 9 bases and the J gene end by 5 bases; junction bases not matched to a gene: 3. The CDR3, as DNA: TGTGCCACCCAGGGACTAGCGAACGAGCAGTACTTC. Translating gives CATQGLANEQYF.

This chain's CDR3 is CASSYDRSNSPLHF. The CDR3 DNA sequence: TGTGCCAGCAGTTACGACAGGTCTAACTCACCCCTCCACTTT. This chain joins TRBV6-6 and TRBJ1-6, with a possible D match to TRBD1 (6 bases). Trimming pared 2 bases from V and 10 bases from J, leaving 12 bases between. The CDR3 is 14 residues long. Germline V gene sequence: CDR1 MNHNY, CDR2 SVGAGI (reference sequence).

CDR3: CAIRPDTSNTEAFF. Written as DNA, the CDR3 is TGTGCCATCAGACCGGACACTTCCAACACTGAAGCTTTCTTT. The genes are TRBV10-3 and TRBJ1-1; TRBD1 is a possible D gene (5 bases). Germline V gives CDR1 ENHRY, CDR2 SYGVKD. This CDR3 comprises 14 residues. Trimming shortened V by 6 bases and J by 2 bases, and 13 bases separated the two germline ends.

CDR3 amino acids: CSVLDRGGDEQFF. In nucleotides, the CDR3 is TGCAGCGTTTTGGACAGGGGTGGCGATGAGCAGTTCTTC. The gene calls are TRBV29-1 and TRBJ2-1; 9 bases fit TRBD1. The CDR3 is made up of 13 amino acids. CDR1 and CDR2 from the germline V gene are SQVTM and ANQGSEA. V dropped 5 bases and J dropped 8; count of bases not matched to a gene: 7.

This chain links TRBV7-9 with TRBJ2-1; 11 nucleotides match TRBD2. V trimming: 3 bases; J trimming: 7 bases; junction bases outside the gene matches: 14. Germline lookup yields CDR1 SEHNR and CDR2 FQNEAQ (reference sequence). The CDR3 covers 18 residues. As DNA, the CDR3 is TGTGCCAGCAGCTTTCTAGCGGGAGGCCCAATGATTACAAATGAGCAGTTCTTC. It yields the protein CASSFLAGGPMITNEQFF.

V usage is TRBV7-2 and J usage is TRBJ2-5; 8 bases fit TRBD2. Germline lookup yields CDR1 SGHTA and CDR2 FQGNSA. V shed 1 base, J shed 0 bases, and the junction held 7 bases outside the gene matches. The CDR3 has 17 amino acids. The CDR3: CASSLGPSGSYQETQYF. CDR3 bases: TGTGCCAGCAGCTTAGGCCCTAGCGGGTCTTACCAAGAGACCCAGTACTTC.

J is TRBJ1-4 and V is TRBV5-6; D gene uncertain. The length of the CDR3 is 14 residues. V was shortened by 0 bases and J by 8 bases, with 11 bases between the two germline ends. The V gene's germline CDR1 is SGHDT and CDR2 YYEEEE. The CDR3 is CASSLDTGGEKLFF. The CDR3 DNA reads as TGTGCCAGCAGCTTGGATACGGGAGGCGAAAAACTGTTTTTT.

The chain has TRBV12-3 or TRBV12-4 and TRBJ1-2; a possible D gene is TRBD1 (6 bases). The CDR3 extends over 13 amino acids. Trimming left V 5 bases short and J 8 bases short, with 15 bases between. CDR3 bases: TGTGCCAGCAGTCCGTACCAGGGGACGGGCTACACCTTC. It is translated as CASSPYQGTGYTF.

The chain carries TRBV7-2 and TRBJ2-1; tentatively, D is TRBD1 (6 bases). Trimming pared 3 bases from V and 0 bases from J, leaving 9 bases between. CDR1 and CDR2 (germline): SGHTA, FQGNSA. The CDR3 runs 15 residues. The CDR3 nucleotides read TGTGCCAGCAGCTTTGACAGGAGCTCCTACAATGAGCAGTTCTTC. It translates to CASSFDRSSYNEQFF.